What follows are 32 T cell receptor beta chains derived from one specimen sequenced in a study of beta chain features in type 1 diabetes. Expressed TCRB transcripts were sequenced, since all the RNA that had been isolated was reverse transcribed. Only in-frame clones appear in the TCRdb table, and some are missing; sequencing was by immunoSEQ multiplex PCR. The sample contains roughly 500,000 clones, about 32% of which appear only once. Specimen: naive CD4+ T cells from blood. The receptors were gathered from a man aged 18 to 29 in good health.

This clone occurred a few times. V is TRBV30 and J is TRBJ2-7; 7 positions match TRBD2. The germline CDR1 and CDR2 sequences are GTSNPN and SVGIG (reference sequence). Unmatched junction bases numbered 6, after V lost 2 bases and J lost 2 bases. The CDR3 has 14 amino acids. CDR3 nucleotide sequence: TGTGCCTGGAGTTGGGGGGGAAGTACCTACGAGCAGTACTTC. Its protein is CAWSWGGSTYEQYF.

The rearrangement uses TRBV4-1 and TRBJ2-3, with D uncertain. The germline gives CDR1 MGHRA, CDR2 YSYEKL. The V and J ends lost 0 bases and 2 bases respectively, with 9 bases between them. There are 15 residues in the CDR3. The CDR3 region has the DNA TGCGCCAGCAGCCAAGAAGGCGTGAACACAGATACGCAGTATTTT. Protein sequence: CASSQEGVNTDTQYF.

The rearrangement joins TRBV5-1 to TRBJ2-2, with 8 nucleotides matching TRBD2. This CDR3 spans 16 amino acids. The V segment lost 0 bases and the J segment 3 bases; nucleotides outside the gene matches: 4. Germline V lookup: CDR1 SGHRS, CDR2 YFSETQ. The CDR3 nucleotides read TGCGCCAGCAGCTTGGCCCCCGGGAGGGACACCGGGGAGCTGTTTTTT. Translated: CASSLAPGRDTGELFF.

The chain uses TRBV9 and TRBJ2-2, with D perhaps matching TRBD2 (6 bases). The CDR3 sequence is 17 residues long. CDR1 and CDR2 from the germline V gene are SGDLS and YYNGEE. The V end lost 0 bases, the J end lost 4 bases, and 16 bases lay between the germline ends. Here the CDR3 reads CASSVVGGAGGTGELFF. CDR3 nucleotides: TGTGCCAGCAGCGTAGTAGGCGGGGCAGGAGGCACCGGGGAGCTGTTTTTT.

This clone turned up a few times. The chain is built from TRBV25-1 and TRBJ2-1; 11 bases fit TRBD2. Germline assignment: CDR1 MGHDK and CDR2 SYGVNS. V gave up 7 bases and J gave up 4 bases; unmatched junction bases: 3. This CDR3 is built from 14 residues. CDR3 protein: CASTLAGVYNEQFF. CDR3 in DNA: TGTGCCAGCACACTAGCGGGAGTATACAATGAGCAGTTCTTC.

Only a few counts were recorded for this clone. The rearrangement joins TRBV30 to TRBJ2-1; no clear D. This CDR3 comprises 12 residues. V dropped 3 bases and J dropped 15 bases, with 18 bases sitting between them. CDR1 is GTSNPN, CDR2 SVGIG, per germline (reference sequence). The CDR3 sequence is CAWSPTIRRLFF. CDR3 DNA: TGTGCCTGGAGCCCGACGATCAGGCGGCTGTTCTTC.

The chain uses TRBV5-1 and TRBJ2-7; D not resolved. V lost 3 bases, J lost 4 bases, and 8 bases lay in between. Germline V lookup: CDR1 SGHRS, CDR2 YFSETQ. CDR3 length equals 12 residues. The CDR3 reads CASSSRNYEQYF. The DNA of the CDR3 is TGCGCCAGCAGCTCGAGGAATTACGAGCAGTACTTC.

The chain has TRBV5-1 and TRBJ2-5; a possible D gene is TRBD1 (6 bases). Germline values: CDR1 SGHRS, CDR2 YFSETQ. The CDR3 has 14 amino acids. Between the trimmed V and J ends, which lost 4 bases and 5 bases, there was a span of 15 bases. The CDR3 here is CASSPSGDWETQYF. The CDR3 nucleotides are TGCGCCAGCAGCCCCTCAGGGGATTGGGAGACCCAGTACTTC.

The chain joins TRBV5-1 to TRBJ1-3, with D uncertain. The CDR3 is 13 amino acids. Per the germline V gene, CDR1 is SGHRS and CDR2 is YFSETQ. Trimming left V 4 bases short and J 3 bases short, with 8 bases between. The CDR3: CASSGTDGNTIYF. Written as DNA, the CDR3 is TGCGCCAGCAGCGGCACAGATGGAAACACCATATATTTT.

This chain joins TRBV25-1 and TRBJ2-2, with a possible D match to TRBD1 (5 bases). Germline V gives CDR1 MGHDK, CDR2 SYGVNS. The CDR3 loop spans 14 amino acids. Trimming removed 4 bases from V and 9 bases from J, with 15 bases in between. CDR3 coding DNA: TGTGCCAGCAGTGCCCGACAGTCAGCCCGGGAGCTGTTTTTT. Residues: CASSARQSARELFF.

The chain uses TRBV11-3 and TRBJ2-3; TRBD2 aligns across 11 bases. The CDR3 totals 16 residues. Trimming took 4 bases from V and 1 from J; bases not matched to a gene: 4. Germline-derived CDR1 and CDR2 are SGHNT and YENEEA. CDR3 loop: CASSSSLAGGTDTQYF. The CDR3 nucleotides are TGTGCCAGCAGCTCTTCACTAGCGGGGGGCACAGATACGCAGTATTTT. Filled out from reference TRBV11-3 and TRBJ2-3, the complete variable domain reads EAGVVQSPRYKIIEKKQPVAFWCNPISGHNTLYWYLQNLGQGPELLIRYENEEAVDDSQLPKDRFSAERLKGVDSTLKIQPAELGDSAVYLCASSSSLAGGTDTQYFGPGTRLTVL.

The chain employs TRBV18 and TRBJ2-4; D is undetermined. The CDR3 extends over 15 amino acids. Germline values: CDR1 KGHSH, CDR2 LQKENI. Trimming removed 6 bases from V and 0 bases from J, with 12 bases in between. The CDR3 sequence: CASSPAGSAKNIQYF. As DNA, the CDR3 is TGTGCCAGCTCTCCAGCCGGATCAGCCAAAAACATTCAGTACTTC.

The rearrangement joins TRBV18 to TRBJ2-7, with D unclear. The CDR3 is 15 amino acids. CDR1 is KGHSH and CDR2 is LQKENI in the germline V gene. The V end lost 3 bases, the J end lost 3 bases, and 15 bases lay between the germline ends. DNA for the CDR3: TGTGCCAGCTCACCGCGGAAGTCAGCAGACTACGAGCAGTACTTC. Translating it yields CASSPRKSADYEQYF.

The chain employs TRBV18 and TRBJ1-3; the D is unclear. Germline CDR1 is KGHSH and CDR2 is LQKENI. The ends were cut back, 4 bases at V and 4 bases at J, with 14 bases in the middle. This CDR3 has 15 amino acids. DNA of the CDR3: TGTGCCAGCTCACTGAACCGGGATGAAGGAAACACCATATATTTT. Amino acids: CASSLNRDEGNTIYF.

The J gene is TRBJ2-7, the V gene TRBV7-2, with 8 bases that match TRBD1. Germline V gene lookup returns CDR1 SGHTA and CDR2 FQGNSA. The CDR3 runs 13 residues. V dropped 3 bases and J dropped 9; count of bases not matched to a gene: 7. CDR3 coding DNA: TGTGCCAGCAGCTTTGGGACCGGGACAGGGCAGTACTTC. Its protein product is CASSFGTGTGQYF. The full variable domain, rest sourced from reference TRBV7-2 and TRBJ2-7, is GAGVSQSPSNKVTEKGKDVELRCDPISGHTALYWYRQSLGQGLEFLIYFQGNSAPDKSGLPSDRFSAERTGGSVSTLTIQRTQQEDSAVYLCASSFGTGTGQYFGPGTRLTVT.

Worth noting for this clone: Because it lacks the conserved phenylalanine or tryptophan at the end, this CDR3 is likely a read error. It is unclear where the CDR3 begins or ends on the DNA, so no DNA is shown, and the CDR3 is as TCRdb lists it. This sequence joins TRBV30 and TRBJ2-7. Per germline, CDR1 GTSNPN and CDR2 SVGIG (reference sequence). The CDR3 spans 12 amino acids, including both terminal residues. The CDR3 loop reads CAWSSGRDRVSL.

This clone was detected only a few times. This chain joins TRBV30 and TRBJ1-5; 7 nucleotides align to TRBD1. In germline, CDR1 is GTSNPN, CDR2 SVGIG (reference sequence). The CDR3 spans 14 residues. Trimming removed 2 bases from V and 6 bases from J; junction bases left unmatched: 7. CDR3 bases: TGTGCCTGGAGTCGAGGACAGGTCAGTCAGCCCCAGCATTTT. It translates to CAWSRGQVSQPQHF.

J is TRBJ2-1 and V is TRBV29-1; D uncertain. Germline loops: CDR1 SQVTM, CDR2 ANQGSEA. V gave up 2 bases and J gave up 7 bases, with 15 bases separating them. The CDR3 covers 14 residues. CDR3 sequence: CSVESPQIRNEQFF. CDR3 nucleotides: TGCAGCGTTGAATCCCCACAGATTAGGAATGAGCAGTTCTTC.

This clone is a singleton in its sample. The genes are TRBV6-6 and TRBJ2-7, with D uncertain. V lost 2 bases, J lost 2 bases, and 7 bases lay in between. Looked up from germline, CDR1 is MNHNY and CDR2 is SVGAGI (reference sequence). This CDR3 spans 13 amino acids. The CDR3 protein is CASSYRETYEQYF. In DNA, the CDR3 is TGTGCCAGCAGTTACCGCGAGACCTACGAGCAGTACTTC.

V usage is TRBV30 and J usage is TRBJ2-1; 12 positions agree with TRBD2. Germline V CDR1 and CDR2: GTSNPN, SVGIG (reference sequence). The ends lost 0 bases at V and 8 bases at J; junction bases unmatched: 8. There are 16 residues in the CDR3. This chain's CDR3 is CAWSVGPSGRAYEQFF. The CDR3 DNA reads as TGTGCCTGGAGTGTAGGGCCTAGCGGGAGGGCCTATGAGCAGTTCTTC. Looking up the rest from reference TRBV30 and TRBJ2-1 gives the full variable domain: SQTIHQWPATLVQPVGSPLSLECTVEGTSNPNLYWYRQAAGRGLQLLFYSVGIGQISSEVPQNLSASRPQDRQFILSSKKLLLSDSGFYLCAWSVGPSGRAYEQFFGPGTRLTVL.

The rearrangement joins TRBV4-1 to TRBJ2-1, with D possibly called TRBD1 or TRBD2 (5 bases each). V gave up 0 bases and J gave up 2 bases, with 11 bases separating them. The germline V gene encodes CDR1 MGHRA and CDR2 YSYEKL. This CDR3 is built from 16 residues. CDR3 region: CASSQDAQGPYNEQFF. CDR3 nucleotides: TGCGCCAGCAGCCAAGATGCGCAGGGACCCTACAATGAGCAGTTCTTC.

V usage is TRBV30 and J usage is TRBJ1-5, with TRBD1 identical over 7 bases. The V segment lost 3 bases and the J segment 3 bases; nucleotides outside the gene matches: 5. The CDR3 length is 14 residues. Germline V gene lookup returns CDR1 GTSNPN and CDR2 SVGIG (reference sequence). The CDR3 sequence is CAWRLTGTNQPQHF. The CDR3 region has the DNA TGTGCCTGGAGGTTGACAGGGACCAATCAGCCCCAGCATTTT.

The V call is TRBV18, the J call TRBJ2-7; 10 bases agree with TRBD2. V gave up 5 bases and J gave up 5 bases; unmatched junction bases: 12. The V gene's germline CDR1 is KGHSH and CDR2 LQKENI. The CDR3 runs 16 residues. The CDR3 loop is CASSIQAGGPRDEQYF. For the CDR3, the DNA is TGTGCCAGCTCAATACAAGCGGGAGGGCCGAGGGACGAGCAGTACTTC.

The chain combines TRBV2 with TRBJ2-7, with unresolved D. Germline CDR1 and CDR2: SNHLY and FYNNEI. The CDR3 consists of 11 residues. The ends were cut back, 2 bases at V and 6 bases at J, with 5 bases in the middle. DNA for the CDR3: TGTGCCAGCAGTGAACAGGTCGAGCAGTACTTC. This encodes CASSEQVEQYF.

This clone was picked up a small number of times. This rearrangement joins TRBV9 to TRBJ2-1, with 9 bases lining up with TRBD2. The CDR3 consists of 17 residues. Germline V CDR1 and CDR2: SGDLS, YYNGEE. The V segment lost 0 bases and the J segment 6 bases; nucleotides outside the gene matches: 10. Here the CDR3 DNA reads TGTGCCAGCAGCGTAGGAGGGGTAGCGGGAGCTGGCAATGAGCAGTTCTTC. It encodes CASSVGGVAGAGNEQFF.

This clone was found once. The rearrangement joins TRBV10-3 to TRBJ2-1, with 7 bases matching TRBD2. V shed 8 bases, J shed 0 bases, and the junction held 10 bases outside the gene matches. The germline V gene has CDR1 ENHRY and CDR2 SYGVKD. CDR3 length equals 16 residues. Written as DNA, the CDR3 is TGTGCCATCCACGAAGTGGGCGGGAGCTCCTACAATGAGCAGTTCTTC. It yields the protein CAIHEVGGSSYNEQFF.

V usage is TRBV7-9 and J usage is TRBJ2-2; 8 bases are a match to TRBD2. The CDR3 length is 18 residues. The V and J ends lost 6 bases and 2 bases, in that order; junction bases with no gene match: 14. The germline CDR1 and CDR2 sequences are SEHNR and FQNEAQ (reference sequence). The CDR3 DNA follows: TGTGCCAGCAGTCTCCCCGAGTTAGCGGGATTCAACACCGGGGAGCTGTTTTTT. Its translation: CASSLPELAGFNTGELFF.

The CDR3 loop is CASSFWREYNEQFF. The CDR3 coding sequence is TGTGCCAGCAGCTTCTGGCGAGAGTACAATGAGCAGTTCTTC. The chain links TRBV7-2 to TRBJ2-1; the D is unclear. CDR1 SGHTA and CDR2 FQGNSA come from the germline V gene. This CDR3 comprises 14 residues. V lost 3 bases to trimming and J lost 4 bases, with 10 bases between them. Full variable domain (rest looked up from reference TRBV7-2 and TRBJ2-1): GAGVSQSPSNKVTEKGKDVELRCDPISGHTALYWYRQSLGQGLEFLIYFQGNSAPDKSGLPSDRFSAERTGGSVSTLTIQRTQQEDSAVYLCASSFWREYNEQFFGPGTRLTVL.

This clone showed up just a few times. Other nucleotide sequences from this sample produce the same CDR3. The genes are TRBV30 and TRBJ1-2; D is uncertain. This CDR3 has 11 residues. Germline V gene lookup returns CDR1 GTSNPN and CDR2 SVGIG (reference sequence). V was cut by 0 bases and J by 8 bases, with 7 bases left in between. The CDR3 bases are TGTGCCTGGAGTGTGGCTAGGGGCTACACCTTC. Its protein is CAWSVARGYTF.

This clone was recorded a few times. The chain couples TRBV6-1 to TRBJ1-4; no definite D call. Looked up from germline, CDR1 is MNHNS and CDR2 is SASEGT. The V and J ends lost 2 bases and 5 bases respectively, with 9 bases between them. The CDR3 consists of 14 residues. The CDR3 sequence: CASSESGGNEKLFF. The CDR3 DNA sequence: TGTGCCAGCAGTGAATCTGGCGGAAATGAAAAACTGTTTTTT.

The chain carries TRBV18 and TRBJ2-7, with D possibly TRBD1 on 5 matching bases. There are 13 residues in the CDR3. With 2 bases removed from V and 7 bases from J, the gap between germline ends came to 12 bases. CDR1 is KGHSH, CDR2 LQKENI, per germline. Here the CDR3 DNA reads TGTGCCAGCTCACCAGTGGGGCTATGGGAGCAGTACTTC. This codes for CASSPVGLWEQYF.

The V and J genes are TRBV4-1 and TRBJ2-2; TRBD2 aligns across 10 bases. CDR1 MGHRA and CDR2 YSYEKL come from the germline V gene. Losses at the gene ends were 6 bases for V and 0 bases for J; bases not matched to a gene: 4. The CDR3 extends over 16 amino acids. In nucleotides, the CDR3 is TGCGCCAGCAGGAGGACTAGCGGATCGAACACCGGGGAGCTGTTTTTT. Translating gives CASRRTSGSNTGELFF.